This TCR beta chain appears in the sequencing data of a study of OX40 agonist ivuxolimab in advanced cancers. As for the study in general: Participants, 82.7% male, averaged around 60 years of age, ranging from 23 to 79. General study findings and limits: Expanded clones belonging to CD8+ T cells outnumbered, on average, those of CD4+. Part of the nonresponder group also had normalized T-cell clonal expansion that was low.

TCRdb's table, derived via immunoSEQ multiplex PCR, lists solely in-frame clones and lacks some. The sample lists tens of thousands of clones, about 86% occurring once. Exclusion of a patient followed from autoimmune disease history or systemic immunosuppression. Comments on this clone: Its antigen remains unidentified.

Germline values: CDR1 SGHTA, CDR2 FQGTGA. Trimming removed 5 bases at V and 1 base at J, with 5 bases between. This CDR3 is built from 13 residues. Sequencing used CD4+ or CD8+ T cells sorted from blood, obtained in a trial of the OX40 agonist ivuxolimab. The clonotype originates from an adult with an advanced solid tumor such as melanoma, head and neck, liver or kidney cancer. J is TRBJ2-2 and V is TRBV7-3; D remains ambiguous. The CDR3 spells CASSRQNTGELFF. Here the CDR3 DNA reads TGTGCCAGCAGCCGACAGAACACCGGGGAGCTGTTTTTT.